The present T cell receptor (beta chain) was sequenced within a study of cytomegalovirus exposure and HLA in healthy donors. The overall study: Some 85 million unique TCRs, all from HLA-typed donors, were included in an early release of the data. Among the 300 to 500 donors who were genotyped, around 77% fell in the genetic ancestry cluster that is associated with self-reported Caucasian donors. General study points: The study flagged fewer than 200 TCR beta chains as cytomegalovirus-associated. Later analysis demonstrated an association between a missense DCLRE1C variant and TCR beta V- and J-gene trimming.

The J segment lost 5 bases and the V segment lost 3 bases, leaving 4 bases of the junction unmatched. This CDR3 contains 14 residues. CDR1 and CDR2 (germline): SGHVS, FQNEAQ. The PCR made use of 60 Vbeta and 13 Jbeta primers. Produced via immunoSEQ multiplex PCR; TCRdb's table is partial and in-frame only. This table holds approximately 130,000 clones, approximately 80% found once. A word on this clone: What it binds is not known.

The sequencing input was PBMCs. The sequence derives from a man in his fifties in good health and CMV-seronegative. This chain joins TRBV7-8 and TRBJ2-5; 9 nucleotides align to TRBD2. The CDR3 DNA reads as TGTGCCAGCAGCTTGGCGGGAGGGGATGAGACCCAGTACTTC. Translating gives CASSLAGGDETQYF.